This note documents a single T cell receptor (beta chain) sequence. The V gene's germline CDR1 is LGHNA and CDR2 YSLEER. The V end was cut by 0 bases, the J end by 3 bases, with 11 bases between. The CDR3 runs 15 residues. The protocol was immunoSEQ multiplex PCR, while the TCRdb copy is restricted to in-frame clones and leaves out a portion. The table has roughly 73,000 clones, around 82% seen once. This entry is derived from a study of control samples from healthy donors and cancer patients. Sequences were obtained from blood. The clonotype comes from a middle-aged man in good health. V gene TRBV4-3 combines with J gene TRBJ1-2; D unresolved. The CDR3, as DNA: TGCGCCAGCAGCCAAGATCAGGCTTTGGACTATGGCTACACCTTC. Encoded protein: CASSQDQALDYGYTF.